The 9 T cell receptor beta chains below come from one sample, sequenced in a study of OX40 agonist ivuxolimab in advanced cancers. Only in-frame clones appear in the TCRdb table, and some are missing; sequencing was by immunoSEQ multiplex PCR. The sample includes some 9,300 clones, less than 65% of them seen just once. The sequencing here drew on CD4+ or CD8+ T cells sorted from blood, taken in a trial of the OX40 agonist ivuxolimab. The receptors come from an adult with an advanced solid tumor such as melanoma, head and neck, liver or kidney cancer.

This clone appeared a few times. This chain joins TRBV4-1 and TRBJ2-1; either TRBD1 or TRBD2 may fit D (5 bases each). The V end was cut by 0 bases, the J end by 8 bases, with 5 bases between. Germline V gives CDR1 MGHRA, CDR2 YSYEKL. CDR3 length equals 12 residues. In nucleotides, the CDR3 is TGCGCCAGCAGCCAAGAGGGGGATGAGCAGTTCTTC. This encodes CASSQEGDEQFF.

The V gene is TRBV2, the J gene TRBJ2-7; 10 bases are a match to TRBD2. CDR1 is SNHLY, CDR2 FYNNEI, per germline. The trim removed 4 bases at V and 0 bases at J, leaving 3 bases unmatched. CDR3 length equals 15 residues. This chain's CDR3 is CASSGGLARSYEQYF. CDR3 bases: TGTGCCAGCAGTGGGGGACTAGCGCGCTCCTACGAGCAGTACTTC. Variable domain in full (rest from reference TRBV2 and TRBJ2-7): EPEVTQTPSHQVTQMGQEVILRCVPISNHLYFYWYRQILGQKVEFLVSFYNNEISEKSEIFDDQFSVERPDGSNFTLKIRSTKLEDSAMYFCASSGGLARSYEQYFGPGTRLTVT.

The V call is TRBV7-9, the J call TRBJ1-2, with 10 bases fitting TRBD1. Trimming took 0 bases from V and 4 from J; bases not matched to a gene: 5. Germline assignment: CDR1 SEHNR and CDR2 FQNEAQ (reference sequence). The CDR3 is 16 residues long. CDR3 amino acids: CASSLAQTGGIYGYTF. The CDR3 DNA reads TGTGCCAGCAGCTTAGCACAGACAGGGGGCATCTATGGCTACACCTTC.

The V gene is TRBV27, the J gene TRBJ1-2; no firm D call. The CDR3 is 15 residues long. Germline values: CDR1 MNHEY, CDR2 SMNVEV (reference sequence). V was trimmed by 0 bases and J by 2 bases, leaving 10 bases between them. In DNA, the CDR3 is TGTGCCAGCAGTTTATCACTCGTTCACAACTATGGCTACACCTTC. It codes for CASSLSLVHNYGYTF.

This clone came up once. The rearrangement joins TRBV19 to TRBJ2-5; tentatively, D is TRBD1 (5 bases). V lost 3 bases and J lost 1, with 12 bases in between. The CDR3 loop spans 15 amino acids. Germline V gives CDR1 LNHDA, CDR2 SQIVND (reference sequence). The CDR3 DNA follows: TGTGCCAGTAGTATTGACAGCTACTCCCAAGAGACCCAGTACTTC. This sequence encodes CASSIDSYSQETQYF.

This clone was seen only a few times. CDR3: CASSSTGMPKSYF. In nucleotides, the CDR3 is TGTGCCAGCAGCTCCACCGGGATGCCAAAGTCGTACTTC. The J gene is TRBJ2-7, the V gene TRBV11-2; D is possibly TRBD2 (5 bases). The ends were cut back, 4 bases at V and 12 bases at J, with 19 bases in the middle. Per germline, CDR1 SGHAT and CDR2 FQNNGV. The CDR3 is 13 residues long.

This chain connects TRBV7-9 to TRBJ2-1; D is perhaps TRBD2 (6 bases). This CDR3 spans 17 amino acids. Trimming pared 5 bases from V and 2 bases from J, leaving 19 bases between. Germline CDR1 reads SEHNR; CDR2 reads FQNEAQ (reference sequence). Here the CDR3 reads CASSGNFGSPPYNEQFF. In DNA form, the CDR3 reads TGTGCCAGCAGCGGTAACTTCGGGAGCCCCCCCTACAATGAGCAGTTCTTC.

The J gene is TRBJ2-2, the V gene TRBV29-1, with D unresolved. This CDR3 region has 12 residues. The germline V gene has CDR1 SQVTM and CDR2 ANQGSEA. V lost 4 bases and J lost 5, with 8 bases in between. The CDR3 sequence: CSVGGITGELFF. CDR3 DNA sequence: TGCAGCGTTGGGGGAATTACCGGGGAGCTGTTTTTT.

The chain is built from TRBV2 and TRBJ1-2; D unclear. The germline gives CDR1 SNHLY, CDR2 FYNNEI. The germline V and J ends were trimmed by 7 bases and 4 bases, with 13 bases remaining between them. This CDR3 is 13 amino acids long. The DNA of the CDR3 is TGTGCCAGCAATGGGTTAGGTTTCTATGGCTACACCTTC. Protein sequence: CASNGLGFYGYTF.